This T cell receptor (beta chain) was captured by sequencing in a study of T cell responses to AZD1222 COVID-19 vaccine. Overall study findings and caveats: Spike-specific TCR breadth and depth grew following two AZD1222 doses. Vaccine-associated CD4 TCRs ranged over spike, dominating at 160-218 and 743-854.

Comments on this clone: As yet, its antigen is unknown.

Second-dose timings of about 4 or about 12 weeks were pooled. Between the trimmed V and J ends, which lost 3 bases and 10 bases, there was a span of 11 bases. In germline, CDR1 is SGHNT, CDR2 YYREEE (reference sequence). The CDR3 sequence is 13 residues long. Measured with immunoSEQ multiplex PCR; TCRdb has only the in-frame clones, and not every one. The table lists fewer than 200,000 clones, approximately 90% of them singletons. V is TRBV5-4 and J is TRBJ1-6, with a weak D call TRBD1 (6 bases). This receptor was identified in an adult who received the AZD1222 COVID-19 vaccine. The starting material was peripheral blood, obtained 28 days after the second AZD1222 dose. CDR3: CASSYFRGSPLHF. CDR3 nucleotide sequence: TGTGCCAGCAGCTACTTCAGGGGATCACCCCTCCACTTT.